This T cell receptor beta chain is drawn from a study of blood T cell repertoires in COVID-19. The CDR3 is made up of 12 amino acids. Germline CDR1 is SEHNR and CDR2 is FQNEAQ (reference sequence). V lost 5 bases, J lost 2 bases, and 4 bases lay in between. TCRdb keeps only in-frame clones here, not all; method: immunoSEQ multiplex PCR. In the table there are a few hundred thousand clones, approximately 88% of which are singletons. For this clone: Other DNA sequences in this specimen translate into the identical CDR3.

The chain recombines TRBV7-9 with TRBJ1-5; D call uncertain. This receptor was identified in a woman aged 25 to 45 who had recovered from COVID-19. The material sequenced was peripheral blood. This chain's CDR3 is CASSPGNQPQHF. The CDR3 region has the DNA TGTGCCAGCAGCCCGGGCAATCAGCCCCAGCATTTT.